Shown below are 15 T cell receptor beta chains from a single sample sequenced in a study of radiotherapy plus CTLA-4 blockade in lung cancer. The protocol was immunoSEQ multiplex PCR, while the TCRdb copy is restricted to in-frame clones and leaves out a portion. The table records tens of thousands of clones, 77% of them present only once. Source: peripheral blood, taken from a patient treated with radiotherapy plus ipilimumab. All receptors derive from a human donor with non-small cell lung cancer whose response to radiotherapy plus ipilimumab could not be evaluated.

V is TRBV29-1 and J is TRBJ2-2, with D perhaps matching TRBD2 (6 bases). Germline loops: CDR1 SQVTM, CDR2 ANQGSEA. The CDR3 runs to 14 residues. Trimming removed 6 bases from V and 0 bases from J, with 11 bases in between. The CDR3 loop reads CSVGTFANTGELFF. The CDR3 nucleotides read TGCAGCGTGGGGACTTTCGCGAACACCGGGGAGCTGTTTTTT.

The chain is built from TRBV7-9 and TRBJ2-3, with a possible D match to TRBD2 (5 bases). The V end lost 4 bases, the J end lost 3 bases, and 11 bases lay between the germline ends. Germline V gives CDR1 SEHNR, CDR2 FQNEAQ (reference sequence). The CDR3 has 14 amino acids. The CDR3 loop is CASSSGLPTDTQYF. DNA of the CDR3: TGTGCCAGCAGCTCTGGACTGCCTACAGATACGCAGTATTTT.

CDR3 residues: CASSSGQRGSLHF. The DNA of the CDR3 is TGTGCCAGCAGCTCCGGACAGCGGGGCAGCCTCCACTTT. The chain is built from TRBV7-8 and TRBJ1-6; D perhaps matches TRBD1 (6 bases). This CDR3 region has 13 residues. The germline V and J ends were trimmed by 4 bases and 15 bases, with 16 bases remaining between them. Germline V CDR1 and CDR2: SGHVS, FQNEAQ. Full variable domain (outside the CDR3, taken from reference TRBV7-8 and TRBJ1-6): GAGVSQSPRYKVAKRGQDVALRCDPISGHVSLFWYQQALGQGPEFLTYFQNEAQLDKSGLPSDRFFAERPEGSVSTLKIQRTQQEDSAVYLCASSSGQRGSLHFGNGTRLTVT.

V usage is TRBV2 and J usage is TRBJ2-1, with 14 nucleotides matching TRBD2. The germline V gene has CDR1 SNHLY and CDR2 FYNNEI. CDR3 length: 15 amino acids. V was clipped by 5 bases and J by 7 bases; unmatched bases: 4. In DNA, the CDR3 is TGTGCCAGCAGTTGGCGACTAGCGGGAGGGAATGAGCAGTTCTTC. This codes for CASSWRLAGGNEQFF.

The chain couples TRBV5-4 to TRBJ2-3; no reliable D call. Trimming stripped 4 bases from V and 0 bases from J, with 12 bases between. Germline V gene sequence: CDR1 SGHNT, CDR2 YYREEE (reference sequence). The CDR3 length is 15 residues. The CDR3: CASSRWATSTDTQYF. The CDR3 DNA reads TGTGCCAGCAGCCGTTGGGCAACTAGCACAGATACGCAGTATTTT. Using reference TRBV5-4 and TRBJ2-3 for the parts outside the CDR3, the full variable domain is ETGVTQSPTHLIKTRGQQVTLRCSSQSGHNTVSWYQQALGQGPQFIFQYYREEENGRGNFPPRFSGLQFPNYSSELNVNALELDDSALYLCASSRWATSTDTQYFGPGTRLTVL.

The chain combines TRBV5-1 with TRBJ2-3, with 10 bases identical to TRBD2. The CDR3 has 12 residues. Germline-derived CDR1 and CDR2 are SGHRS and YFSETQ. The ends lost 7 bases at V and 6 bases at J; junction bases unmatched: 2. The CDR3 nucleotides are TGCGCCAGCTGGACTAGCGGTGATACGCAGTATTTT. This codes for CASWTSGDTQYF.

The chain combines TRBV29-1 with TRBJ1-1, with no clear D. Trimming cost V 3 bases and J 0 bases, with 11 bases left between them. CDR1 is SQVTM, CDR2 ANQGSEA, per germline. The CDR3 sequence is 14 residues long. The CDR3 coding sequence is TGCAGCGTTGAGGTTCACTCCCTGAACACTGAAGCTTTCTTT. Translation: CSVEVHSLNTEAFF.

The V gene is TRBV6-5, the J gene TRBJ1-1; TRBD1 is a possible D gene (6 bases). The CDR3 extends over 15 amino acids. V was cut by 2 bases and J by 4 bases, with 14 bases left in between. Germline CDR1 reads MNHEY; CDR2 reads SVGAGI. The CDR3 DNA sequence: TGTGCCAGCAGTTACGGGGCGGGGGCGGTCACTGAAGCTTTCTTT. Its protein product is CASSYGAGAVTEAFF.

The chain combines TRBV2 with TRBJ1-2, with D unclear. Germline-derived CDR1 and CDR2 are SNHLY and FYNNEI. This CDR3 region has 15 residues. Between the trimmed V and J ends, which lost 7 bases and 0 bases, there was a span of 15 bases. The DNA for the CDR3 is TGTGCCAGCAACCCAGGACCGGGAGCTAACTATGGCTACACCTTC. Amino acid sequence: CASNPGPGANYGYTF.

This chain uses TRBV6-6 with TRBJ2-7, with 9 bases that match TRBD1. Germline CDR1 reads MNHNY; CDR2 reads SVGAGI (reference sequence). The CDR3 has 14 residues. Trimming removed 6 bases from V and 4 bases from J; junction bases left unmatched: 7. The CDR3 reads CASRPGQGFYEQYF. CDR3 coding DNA: TGTGCCAGCAGACCAGGACAGGGGTTTTACGAGCAGTACTTC.

CDR3 sequence: CASSPILGTSGGTTYEQYF. The CDR3 DNA sequence: TGTGCCAGCAGCCCGATTCTGGGGACTAGCGGGGGGACAACCTACGAGCAGTACTTC. The chain recombines TRBV7-9 with TRBJ2-5, with 15 nucleotides matching TRBD2. The end of the DNA fits TRBJ2-7 better, so the J call may be wrong. CDR3 length: 19 amino acids. Germline CDR1 is SEHNR and CDR2 is FQNEAQ (reference sequence).

CDR3 nucleotides: TGTGCCAGCAGCTCGCACAGGGGGAACACTGAAGCTTTCTTT. This codes for CASSSHRGNTEAFF. The chain couples TRBV7-2 to TRBJ1-1, with 7 nucleotides matching TRBD1. The trim removed 4 bases at V and 1 base at J, leaving 3 bases unmatched. The CDR3 extends over 14 amino acids. Looked up from germline, CDR1 is SGHTA and CDR2 is FQGNSA.

The J gene is TRBJ2-1, the V gene TRBV4-3, with D possibly matching TRBD1 (5 bases). From germline, CDR1 is LGHNA and CDR2 YSLEER. V was shortened by 0 bases and J by 0 bases, with 15 bases between the two germline ends. This CDR3 is 18 amino acids long. CDR3 nucleotides: TGCGCCAGCAGCCAAGATATCCCGACAGCGATCTCCTACAATGAGCAGTTCTTC. Amino acid sequence: CASSQDIPTAISYNEQFF.

This clone has more than one count but fewer than ten. The V call is TRBV7-9, the J call TRBJ2-7, with TRBD1 matching 8 bases. This CDR3 has 14 amino acids. CDR1 is SEHNR and CDR2 is FQNEAQ in the germline V gene (reference sequence). With V trimmed by 6 bases and J by 8 bases, 12 bases remained unmatched. CDR3 sequence reads: CASSSGQGGDKQYF. The CDR3 DNA follows: TGTGCCAGCAGTTCAGGACAGGGTGGTGATAAGCAGTACTTC. Combining the CDR3 with reference TRBV7-9 and TRBJ2-7 gives the whole variable domain DTGVSQNPRHKITKRGQNVTFRCDPISEHNRLYWYRQTLGQGPEFLTYFQNEAQLEKSRLLSDRFSAERPKGSFSTLEIQRTEQGDSAMYLCASSSGQGGDKQYFGPGTRLTVT.

V gene TRBV7-3 combines with J gene TRBJ2-2, with 7 nucleotides matching TRBD2. The CDR3 is made up of 15 amino acids. With 3 bases clipped from V and 3 bases from J, the junction kept 4 bases outside the gene matches. CDR1 SGHTA and CDR2 FQGTGA come from the germline V gene. This CDR3 is CASSFRGGDTGELFF. The DNA of the CDR3 is TGTGCCAGCAGCTTCCGGGGAGGGGACACCGGGGAGCTGTTTTTT.